A single sample gave rise to the 22 T cell receptor beta chains below, sequenced in a study of control samples from healthy donors and cancer patients. Method: immunoSEQ multiplex PCR; TCRdb's copy keeps in-frame clones and lacks some. The sample carries tens of thousands of clones, about nine tenths recorded once. The sequenced sample consisted of blood. These receptors were taken from a man aged 50 to 60 in good health.

The chain employs TRBV5-1 and TRBJ2-3; the match to TRBD2 covers 7 bases. The CDR3 runs 16 residues. Per the germline V gene, CDR1 is SGHRS and CDR2 is YFSETQ. J was trimmed by 3 bases and V by 1 base; bases with no gene match: 8. In DNA, the CDR3 is TGCGCCAGCAGCTTGCCGGGGGGTACTTGGACAGATACGCAGTATTTT. Residues: CASSLPGGTWTDTQYF.

The V and J genes are TRBV21-1 and TRBJ1-4; the table's D call, TRBD1, was not checked against the DNA. TRBV21-1 is shown as a pseudogene. The CDR3 covers 14 residues. CDR3: CASSITDANEKLFF. CDR3 in DNA: TGTGCCAGCAGCATAACAGATGCTAATGAAAAACTGTTTTTT.

The genes are TRBV13 and TRBJ1-2; D is ambiguous. Germline V lookup: CDR1 PRHDT, CDR2 FYEKMQ (reference sequence). This CDR3 has 14 amino acids. V lost 0 bases to trimming and J lost 8 bases, with 13 bases between them. The CDR3 protein is CASSLGDQPEGYTF. The CDR3 region has the DNA TGTGCCAGCAGCTTAGGGGACCAACCGGAGGGCTACACCTTC.

This chain joins TRBV5-1 and TRBJ1-1; D uncertain. The CDR3 totals 13 residues. Trimming removed 1 base from V and 2 bases from J, with 6 bases in between. The germline gives CDR1 SGHRS, CDR2 YFSETQ. CDR3 residues: CASSLWTNTEAFF. CDR3 in DNA: TGCGCCAGCAGCTTGTGGACCAACACTGAAGCTTTCTTT.

The chain joins TRBV7-9 to TRBJ1-6; 7 bases align to TRBD1. Per germline, CDR1 SEHNR and CDR2 FQNEAQ (reference sequence). This CDR3 has 15 amino acids. With V trimmed by 3 bases and J by 9 bases, 8 bases remained unmatched. The CDR3 region is CASSFPTGVGSPLHF. The CDR3, as DNA: TGTGCCAGCAGCTTCCCCACAGGGGTAGGTTCACCCCTCCACTTT.

DNA for the CDR3: TGTGCCAGCAGCCAAGAGGCTCCTTCGGAGACCCAGTACTTC. Translation gives CASSQEAPSETQYF. The V call is TRBV4-2, the J call TRBJ2-5; D is uncertain. CDR1 is LGHNA and CDR2 is YNFKEQ in the germline V gene. The CDR3 totals 14 residues. V lost 0 bases and J lost 5, with 10 bases in between.

The sample holds one count of this clone. This rearrangement joins TRBV5-1 to TRBJ1-3; the D is unclear. The CDR3 runs to 12 residues. In germline, CDR1 is SGHRS, CDR2 YFSETQ. V was trimmed by 7 bases and J by 0 bases, leaving 5 bases between them. This chain's CDR3 is CASRSSGNTIYF. The CDR3, as DNA: TGCGCCAGCCGCAGCTCTGGAAACACCATATATTTT. The whole variable domain, filled in from reference TRBV5-1 and TRBJ1-3, reads KAGVTQTPRYLIKTRGQQVTLSCSPISGHRSVSWYQQTPGQGLQFLFEYFSETQRNKGNFPGRFSGRQFSNSRSEMNVSTLELGDSALYLCASRSSGNTIYFGEGSWLTVV.

V and J are TRBV19 and TRBJ1-1; D is ambiguous. Trimming removed 0 bases at V and 1 base at J, with 12 bases between. The CDR3 has 16 amino acids. CDR1 LNHDA and CDR2 SQIVND come from the germline V gene (reference sequence). Here the CDR3 DNA reads TGTGCCAGTAGTATAGATCTTCCGGGGAGGAACACTGAAGCTTTCTTT. Encoded protein: CASSIDLPGRNTEAFF.

The chain joins TRBV13 to TRBJ1-1; TRBD1 might be the D (5 bases). Germline CDR1 and CDR2: PRHDT and FYEKMQ (reference sequence). The CDR3 spans 14 residues. Between the trimmed V and J ends, which lost 5 bases and 1 base, there was a span of 11 bases. This chain's CDR3 is CASSTQTENTEAFF. The CDR3 nucleotides are TGTGCCAGCAGCACCCAGACAGAGAACACTGAAGCTTTCTTT.

V gene TRBV25-1 combines with J gene TRBJ1-1, with D possibly TRBD1 on 5 matching bases. V gave up 4 bases and J gave up 6 bases, with 9 bases separating them. Germline CDR1 and CDR2: MGHDK and SYGVNS. This CDR3 comprises 12 residues. The CDR3 DNA reads as TGTGCCAGCAGTGCAGGGATCGCTGAAGCTTTCTTT. Amino acid sequence: CASSAGIAEAFF.

This CDR3 is CASSLEAGASGAAHTQYF. The CDR3 region has the DNA TGTGCCAGCAGCTTAGAGGCCGGGGCTAGCGGGGCTGCCCATACGCAGTATTTT. This rearrangement joins TRBV7-6 to TRBJ2-3; 9 nucleotides match TRBD2. CDR1 and CDR2 from the germline V gene are SGHVS and FNYEAQ. The V gene end was trimmed by 1 base and the J gene end by 7 bases; junction bases not matched to a gene: 15. The CDR3 is made up of 18 amino acids.

V is TRBV19 and J is TRBJ2-3; D may be TRBD1 (5 bases). The CDR3 contains 13 residues. V shed 5 bases and J shed 0 bases, with 6 bases lying between them. Germline V gene data show CDR1 as LNHDA and CDR2 as SQIVND (reference sequence). DNA of the CDR3: TGTGCCAGTAGTGGGGCTAGCACAGATACGCAGTATTTT. Translation: CASSGASTDTQYF.

The chain joins TRBV4-1 to TRBJ1-6; TRBD1 matches at 10 bases. The V segment lost 4 bases and the J segment 6 bases; nucleotides outside the gene matches: 9. In germline, CDR1 is MGHRA, CDR2 YSYEKL. The CDR3 runs 17 residues. The CDR3 sequence: CASSLTGTGDFNSPLHF. The CDR3 DNA follows: TGCGCCAGCAGCCTAACAGGGACAGGGGATTTTAATTCACCCCTCCACTTT.

The chain links TRBV11-2 to TRBJ1-3; no reliable D call. The CDR3 consists of 16 residues. Germline V gives CDR1 SGHAT, CDR2 FQNNGV. Trimming left V 1 base short and J 0 bases short, with 10 bases between. The DNA of the CDR3 is TGTGCCAGCAGCTTAGTGAGCAGAAGCTCTGGAAACACCATATATTTT. Protein product: CASSLVSRSSGNTIYF.

V usage is TRBV18 and J usage is TRBJ2-4; D may correspond to TRBD1 or TRBD2 (5 bases each). The length of the CDR3 is 13 residues. Germline V gives CDR1 KGHSH, CDR2 LQKENI. Trimming removed 3 bases from V and 5 bases from J, with 8 bases in between. CDR3 in DNA: TGTGCCAGCTCACCCGGGACGGAAAACATTCAGTACTTC. Translated, it gives CASSPGTENIQYF.

The rearrangement links TRBV30 to TRBJ1-1; no clear D. V was trimmed by 8 bases and J by 0 bases, leaving 10 bases between them. This CDR3 spans 12 amino acids. Germline V gene lookup returns CDR1 GTSNPN and CDR2 SVGIG (reference sequence). CDR3 in DNA: TGTGCCGCCTCCGGGATGAACACTGAAGCTTTCTTT. Its protein is CAASGMNTEAFF.

This chain joins TRBV29-1 and TRBJ1-5, with no clear D. Deletions cut 6 bases from V and 0 bases from J, with 9 bases between. Looked up from germline, CDR1 is SQVTM and CDR2 is ANQGSEA. The CDR3 has 13 residues. The CDR3 DNA follows: TGCAGCGTCCGGGTTGATAGCAATCAGCCCCAGCATTTT. As protein: CSVRVDSNQPQHF.

The chain employs TRBV27 and TRBJ2-5; D call uncertain. With 7 bases removed from V and 4 bases from J, the gap between germline ends came to 19 bases. From germline, CDR1 is MNHEY and CDR2 SMNVEV (reference sequence). This CDR3 is 15 amino acids long. The CDR3 loop is CASKPTGLLGETQYF. The CDR3 nucleotides are TGTGCCAGCAAACCCACCGGTCTTTTAGGAGAGACCCAGTACTTC.

V and J are TRBV4-1 and TRBJ2-2; D may be TRBD1 (6 bases). The CDR3 extends over 15 amino acids. The germline CDR1 and CDR2 sequences are MGHRA and YSYEKL. V shed 0 bases and J shed 5 bases, with 10 bases lying between them. CDR3 sequence reads: CASSQDTGQTGELFF. CDR3 DNA sequence: TGCGCCAGCAGCCAAGACACAGGGCAGACCGGGGAGCTGTTTTTT.

The V and J genes are TRBV27 and TRBJ2-5; TRBD1 matches 8 bases. V shed 5 bases and J 0 bases; nucleotides not matched to a gene: 5. The CDR3 extends over 15 amino acids. Germline V gene sequence: CDR1 MNHEY, CDR2 SMNVEV (reference sequence). The CDR3 reads CASSPYRGYQETQYF. CDR3 DNA sequence: TGTGCCAGCAGTCCCTACAGGGGGTACCAAGAGACCCAGTACTTC.

The chain uses TRBV27 and TRBJ2-5, with 9 bases identical to TRBD1. The CDR3 runs to 14 residues. V gave up 4 bases and J gave up 5 bases; unmatched junction bases: 5. CDR1 is MNHEY, CDR2 SMNVEV, per germline (reference sequence). The CDR3 DNA reads as TGTGCCAGCAGTTCCCGGGACAGGGTGGAGACCCAGTACTTC. This translates into CASSSRDRVETQYF.

This clone was observed once. The chain recombines TRBV7-9 with TRBJ1-3; a possible D gene is TRBD1 (6 bases). Germline V lookup: CDR1 SEHNR, CDR2 FQNEAQ (reference sequence). The V gene lost 2 bases and the J gene lost 3 bases, with 17 bases spanning the gap. This CDR3 has 17 residues. The CDR3 reads CASSLYGGGPGGNTIYF. In DNA, the CDR3 is TGTGCCAGCAGCTTATATGGCGGGGGCCCGGGTGGAAACACCATATATTTT.